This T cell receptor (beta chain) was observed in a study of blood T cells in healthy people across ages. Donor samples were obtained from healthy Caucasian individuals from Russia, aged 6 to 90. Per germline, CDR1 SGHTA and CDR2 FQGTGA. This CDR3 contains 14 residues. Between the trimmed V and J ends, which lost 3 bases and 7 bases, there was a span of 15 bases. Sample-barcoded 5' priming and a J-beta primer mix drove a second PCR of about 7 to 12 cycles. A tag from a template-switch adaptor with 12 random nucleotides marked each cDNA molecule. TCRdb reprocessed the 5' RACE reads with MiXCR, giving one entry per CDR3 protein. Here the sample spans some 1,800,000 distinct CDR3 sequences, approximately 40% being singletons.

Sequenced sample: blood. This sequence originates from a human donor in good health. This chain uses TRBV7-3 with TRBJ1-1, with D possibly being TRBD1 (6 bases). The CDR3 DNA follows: TGTGCCAGCAGCTTGGGGGGGCGAGAAGGTGAAGCTTTCTTT. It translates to CASSLGGREGEAFF.